This passage covers 25 T cell receptor beta chains from one sample sequenced in a study of control samples from healthy donors and cancer patients. Profiled with immunoSEQ multiplex PCR; TCRdb holds only in-frame clones, not every one. The table shows roughly 100,000 clones, with roughly four fifths occurring only once. Sample: blood. The receptors shown here come from a woman aged 45 to 65 in good health.

V is TRBV7-2 and J is TRBJ1-5; D uncertain. Germline CDR1 and CDR2: SGHTA and FQGNSA. The ends were cut back, 3 bases at V and 3 bases at J, with 6 bases in the middle. This CDR3 has 13 residues. The CDR3 DNA is TGTGCCAGCAGCTTGAGGGCCAATCAGCCCCAGCATTTT. Protein: CASSLRANQPQHF.

The V call is TRBV5-5, the J call TRBJ2-4; 9 bases are shared with TRBD1. The CDR3 extends over 18 amino acids. V gave up 2 bases and J gave up 4 bases; unmatched junction bases: 13. Germline CDR1 is SGHKS and CDR2 is YYEKEE (reference sequence). The CDR3 loop reads CASSFLYRDRVRKNIQYF. The CDR3 DNA reads TGTGCCAGCAGCTTTCTGTATCGGGACAGGGTGAGGAAAAACATTCAGTACTTC.

This clone was counted between two and nine times. The chain recombines TRBV4-3 with TRBJ1-3; D ambiguous. With 2 bases removed from V and 0 bases from J, the gap between germline ends came to 14 bases. Germline values: CDR1 LGHNA, CDR2 YSLEER. The CDR3 extends over 17 amino acids. This chain's CDR3 is CASSQFRSFASGNTIYF. The DNA for the CDR3 is TGCGCCAGCAGCCAATTCCGGTCCTTCGCCTCTGGAAACACCATATATTTT.

The chain recombines TRBV15 with TRBJ2-7, with TRBD2 matching 11 bases. V was clipped by 3 bases and J by 5 bases; unmatched bases: 6. The V gene's germline CDR1 is LNHNV and CDR2 YYDKDF (reference sequence). The CDR3 extends over 15 amino acids. CDR3: CATSRSLAGEDEQYF. The DNA of the CDR3 is TGTGCCACCAGCAGGTCACTAGCGGGAGAAGACGAGCAGTACTTC. Filled out from reference TRBV15 and TRBJ2-7, the complete variable domain reads DAMVIQNPRYQVTQFGKPVTLSCSQTLNHNVMYWYQQKSSQAPKLLFHYYDKDFNNEADTPDNFQSRRPNTSFCFLDIRSPGLGDTAMYLCATSRSLAGEDEQYFGPGTRLTVT.

The count of this clone is one. This CDR3 is CSAQGAGNTIYF. In DNA form, the CDR3 reads TGCAGCGCTCAAGGGGCTGGAAACACCATATATTTT. The chain carries TRBV29-1 and TRBJ1-3; tentatively, D is TRBD1 (5 bases). The ends were cut back, 7 bases at V and 2 bases at J, with 9 bases in the middle. CDR3 length: 12 amino acids. The V gene's germline CDR1 is SQVTM and CDR2 ANQGSEA.

This clone appeared a few times. The rearrangement links TRBV6-5 to TRBJ2-7; D not certain. V lost 9 bases to trimming and J lost 0 bases, with 15 bases between them. The CDR3 spans 14 residues. Germline assignment: CDR1 MNHEY and CDR2 SVGAGI. CDR3 coding DNA: TGTGCCAGTTCCTACACGAGGAGCTCCTACGAGCAGTACTTC. Translated, it gives CASSYTRSSYEQYF.

This clone appeared a few times. V is TRBV7-3 and J is TRBJ2-7; unclear D gene. The CDR3 runs 16 residues. Trimming shortened V by 6 bases and J by 0 bases, and 18 bases separated the two germline ends. In germline, CDR1 is SGHTA, CDR2 FQGTGA. The CDR3: CASRALGPQPSYEQYF. DNA of the CDR3: TGTGCCAGCAGAGCTCTTGGTCCACAGCCCTCCTACGAGCAGTACTTC.

In nucleotides, the CDR3 is TGTGCCAGCAGCTACAGTGCGGGGGGGGTCTACGAGCAGTACTTC. It is translated as CASSYSAGGVYEQYF. The chain uses TRBV7-2 and TRBJ2-7, with TRBD2 identical over 9 bases. Germline assignment: CDR1 SGHTA and CDR2 FQGNSA. The CDR3 extends over 15 amino acids. The V segment lost 4 bases and the J segment 3 bases; nucleotides outside the gene matches: 7.

This chain uses TRBV19 with TRBJ1-5; D is unresolved. Per germline, CDR1 LNHDA and CDR2 SQIVND (reference sequence). The CDR3 is made up of 12 amino acids. Trimming cost V 8 bases and J 4 bases, with 9 bases left between them. The CDR3 here is CASGGRNQPQHF. DNA of the CDR3: TGTGCCAGTGGAGGCCGGAATCAGCCCCAGCATTTT. Filled out from reference TRBV19 and TRBJ1-5, the complete variable domain reads DGGITQSPKYLFRKEGQNVTLSCEQNLNHDAMYWYRQDPGQGLRLIYYSQIVNDFQKGDIAEGYSVSREKKESFPLTVTSAQKNPTAFYLCASGGRNQPQHFGDGTRLSIL.

V gene TRBV6-1 combines with J gene TRBJ1-1; D remains ambiguous. Germline CDR1 MNHNS, CDR2 SASEGT. V was shortened by 0 bases and J by 5 bases, with 7 bases between the two germline ends. The CDR3 sequence is 13 residues long. The CDR3: CASSEAIGTEAFF. CDR3 coding DNA: TGTGCCAGCAGTGAAGCAATAGGGACTGAAGCTTTCTTT.

This clone was counted only a few times. The CDR3 region is CASSFRGPNEKLFF. The CDR3 DNA is TGTGCCAGCAGTTTCAGGGGGCCTAATGAAAAACTGTTTTTT. This chain uses TRBV3-1 (or the pseudogene TRBV3-2) with TRBJ1-4; TRBD1 aligns across 8 bases. Germline V lookup: CDR1 LGHDT, CDR2 YNNKEL (reference sequence). CDR3 length: 14 residues. The trim removed 6 bases at V and 3 bases at J, leaving 3 bases unmatched.

This clone was observed a single time. The rearrangement joins TRBV15 to TRBJ1-3, with 7 bases identical to TRBD1. Germline loops: CDR1 LNHNV, CDR2 YYDKDF (reference sequence). With V trimmed by 0 bases and J by 4 bases, 12 bases remained unmatched. The CDR3 spans 18 residues. CDR3 DNA sequence: TGTGCCACCAGCAGAGAGAGTGGAAACAGGGGAGGCGGAAACACCATATATTTT. Translation gives CATSRESGNRGGGNTIYF.

V gene TRBV19 combines with J gene TRBJ2-1; 9 bases match TRBD2. There are 20 residues in the CDR3. V gave up 0 bases and J gave up 4 bases; unmatched junction bases: 16. Germline V CDR1 and CDR2: LNHDA, SQIVND (reference sequence). The CDR3 nucleotides read TGTGCCAGTAGTATAGATCCCCTGGCGTTGACTAGCGGCTATTACAATGAGCAGTTCTTC. Translation: CASSIDPLALTSGYYNEQFF.

The chain employs TRBV7-2 and TRBJ2-5; D remains unclear. Germline assignment: CDR1 SGHTA and CDR2 FQGNSA. The CDR3 runs 14 residues. The ends were cut back, 1 base at V and 2 bases at J, with 8 bases in the middle. The CDR3 sequence: CASSLGPKQETQYF. CDR3 DNA sequence: TGTGCCAGCAGCTTAGGTCCAAAACAAGAGACCCAGTACTTC.

Turning to this clone: Other DNA sequences in this sample translate to the same CDR3. The rearrangement links TRBV9 to TRBJ2-4, with D tentatively TRBD1 (6 bases). This CDR3 is built from 14 residues. Germline V CDR1 and CDR2: SGDLS, YYNGEE. The V and J ends lost 0 bases and 7 bases respectively, with 11 bases between them. The CDR3 DNA reads TGTGCCAGCAGCGTAGATATAGGGGGTAACATTCAGTACTTC. This gives the protein CASSVDIGGNIQYF.

The gene calls are TRBV12-3 or TRBV12-4 and TRBJ1-4, with D possibly matching TRBD1 (5 bases). Trimming took off 3 bases at V and 5 bases at J, with 7 bases between the two ends. This CDR3 is built from 13 residues. The CDR3 loop reads CASSLAGNEKLFF. The CDR3 coding sequence is TGTGCCAGCAGTTTGGCAGGGAATGAAAAACTGTTTTTT.

The V and J genes are TRBV7-9 and TRBJ1-4, with D unresolved. The CDR3 length is 14 residues. CDR1 is SEHNR, CDR2 FQNEAQ, per germline (reference sequence). Trimming took 1 base from V and 6 from J, leaving 9 bases between them. The CDR3 DNA follows: TGTGCCAGCAGCTTAGGGCATCCCGATGAAAAACTGTTTTTT. It is translated as CASSLGHPDEKLFF.

V usage is TRBV5-3 and J usage is TRBJ1-4; 9 nucleotides agree with TRBD1. TRBV5-3 is labeled an ORF, and its function is uncertain. The CDR3 is 14 residues long. The junction had 9 bases not matched to a gene; V was cut back by 8 bases and J by 7 bases. CDR3 sequence reads: CASYLGQGSEKLFF. Here the CDR3 DNA reads TGTGCCAGCTATTTGGGACAGGGATCTGAAAAACTGTTTTTT.

The chain combines TRBV11-3 with TRBJ2-5; maybe TRBD1 (6 bases). The CDR3 has 14 amino acids. V lost 8 bases and J lost 5, with 18 bases in between. Germline V lookup: CDR1 SGHNT, CDR2 YENEEA. CDR3 protein: CASQSTQGSETQYF. Written as DNA, the CDR3 is TGTGCCAGCCAATCCACACAGGGATCTGAGACCCAGTACTTC.

J is TRBJ1-2 and V is TRBV11-2; the D is unclear. This CDR3 is built from 12 residues. Per germline, CDR1 SGHAT and CDR2 FQNNGV. Trimming left V 1 base short and J 6 bases short, with 6 bases between. The CDR3 is CASSLARHGYTF. CDR3 coding DNA: TGTGCCAGCAGCTTAGCGAGACATGGCTACACCTTC.

The chain has TRBV3-1 (or the pseudogene TRBV3-2) and TRBJ1-1, with D possibly matching TRBD1 (5 bases). The CDR3 totals 16 residues. Germline V CDR1 and CDR2: LGHDT, YNNKEL (reference sequence). The V and J ends lost 0 bases and 0 bases respectively, with 11 bases between them. The CDR3 loop is CASSQDAGSMNTEAFF. The CDR3 DNA reads TGTGCCAGCAGCCAAGATGCAGGGAGCATGAACACTGAAGCTTTCTTT.

Turning to this clone: Other DNA sequences of this sample code for an identical CDR3. The chain uses TRBV20-1 and TRBJ2-3; the D is unclear. In germline, CDR1 is DFQATT, CDR2 SNEGSKA (reference sequence). With 0 bases removed from V and 2 bases from J, the gap between germline ends came to 0 bases. The CDR3 covers 11 residues. This CDR3 reads CSARDTDTQYF. For the CDR3, the DNA is TGCAGTGCTAGAGACACAGATACGCAGTATTTT.

For this clone: Other DNA sequences within the sample encode an identical CDR3. The DNA of the CDR3 is TGCGCCAGCAGTGGGGGTGGCGGGAGGGCCGTGTATGAGCAGTTCTTC. Translating gives CASSGGGGRAVYEQFF. V gene TRBV5-1 combines with J gene TRBJ2-1, with TRBD2 identical over 9 bases. Germline V lookup: CDR1 SGHRS, CDR2 YFSETQ. The CDR3 loop spans 16 amino acids. After removal of 5 bases from V and 8 bases from J, the junction contained 14 bases not matched to a gene.

The chain couples TRBV5-6 to TRBJ1-1, with D hard to call. This CDR3 region has 12 residues. The V end lost 0 bases, the J end lost 10 bases, and 10 bases lay between the germline ends. Germline CDR1 is SGHDT and CDR2 is YYEEEE. The CDR3 protein is CASSLAEGGAFF. The CDR3 DNA follows: TGTGCCAGCAGCTTGGCCGAGGGAGGAGCTTTCTTT.

V gene TRBV7-9 combines with J gene TRBJ1-1; weak D call: TRBD1 (6 bases). Germline loops: CDR1 SEHNR, CDR2 FQNEAQ (reference sequence). This CDR3 is built from 14 residues. V was trimmed by 1 base and J by 4 bases, leaving 10 bases between them. CDR3 sequence: CASSLGGQPTEAFF. In DNA, the CDR3 is TGTGCCAGCAGCTTAGGGGGGCAGCCCACTGAAGCTTTCTTT.